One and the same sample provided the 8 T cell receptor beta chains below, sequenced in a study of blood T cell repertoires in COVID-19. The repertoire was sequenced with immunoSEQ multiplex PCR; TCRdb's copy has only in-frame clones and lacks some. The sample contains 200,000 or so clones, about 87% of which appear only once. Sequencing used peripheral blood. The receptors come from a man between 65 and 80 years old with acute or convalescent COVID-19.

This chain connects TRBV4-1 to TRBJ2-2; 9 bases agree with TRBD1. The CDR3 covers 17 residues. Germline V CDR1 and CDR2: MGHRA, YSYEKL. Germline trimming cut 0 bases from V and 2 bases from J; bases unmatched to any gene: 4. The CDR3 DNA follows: TGCGCCAGCAGCCAAGACGGGACAGGGATTAACACCGGGGAGCTGTTTTTT. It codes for CASSQDGTGINTGELFF.

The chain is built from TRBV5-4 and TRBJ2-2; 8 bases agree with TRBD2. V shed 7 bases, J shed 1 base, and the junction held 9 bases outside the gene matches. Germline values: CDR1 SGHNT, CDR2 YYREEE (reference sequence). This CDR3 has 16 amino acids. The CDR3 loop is CASRLGSGGNTGELFF. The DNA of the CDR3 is TGTGCCAGCCGCCTCGGCAGCGGGGGGAACACCGGGGAGCTGTTTTTT.

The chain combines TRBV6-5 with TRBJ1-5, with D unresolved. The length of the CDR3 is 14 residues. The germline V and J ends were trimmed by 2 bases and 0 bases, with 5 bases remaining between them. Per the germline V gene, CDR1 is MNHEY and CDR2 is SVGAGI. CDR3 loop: CASSYGGSNQPQHF. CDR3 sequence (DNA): TGTGCCAGCAGTTACGGAGGTAGCAATCAGCCCCAGCATTTT.

CDR3 sequence: CAVLPGHGYEQYF. DNA for the CDR3: TGTGCCGTCCTTCCGGGACACGGCTACGAGCAGTACTTC. V gene TRBV10-3 combines with J gene TRBJ2-7, with a possible D match to TRBD1 (6 bases). This CDR3 comprises 13 residues. Per germline, CDR1 ENHRY and CDR2 SYGVKD. V was pared by 11 bases and J by 3 bases, with 17 bases between.

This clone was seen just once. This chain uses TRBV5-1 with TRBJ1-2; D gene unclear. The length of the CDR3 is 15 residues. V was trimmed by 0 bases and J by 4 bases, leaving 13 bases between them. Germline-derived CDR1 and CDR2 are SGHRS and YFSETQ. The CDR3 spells CASSLGATAGYGYTF. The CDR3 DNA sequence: TGCGCCAGCAGCTTGGGTGCGACTGCCGGCTATGGCTACACCTTC.

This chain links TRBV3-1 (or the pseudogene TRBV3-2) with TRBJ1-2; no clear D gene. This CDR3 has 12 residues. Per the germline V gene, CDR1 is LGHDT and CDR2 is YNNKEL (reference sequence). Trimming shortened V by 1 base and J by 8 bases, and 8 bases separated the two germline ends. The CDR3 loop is CASSQGSRGYTF. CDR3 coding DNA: TGTGCCAGCAGCCAAGGATCGAGGGGCTACACCTTC.

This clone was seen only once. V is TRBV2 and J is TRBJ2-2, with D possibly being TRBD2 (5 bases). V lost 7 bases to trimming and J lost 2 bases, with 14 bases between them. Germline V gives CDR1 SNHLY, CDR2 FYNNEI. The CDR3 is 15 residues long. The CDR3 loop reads CASTGDRVNTGELFF. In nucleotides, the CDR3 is TGTGCCAGCACCGGGGATCGGGTAAACACCGGGGAGCTGTTTTTT.

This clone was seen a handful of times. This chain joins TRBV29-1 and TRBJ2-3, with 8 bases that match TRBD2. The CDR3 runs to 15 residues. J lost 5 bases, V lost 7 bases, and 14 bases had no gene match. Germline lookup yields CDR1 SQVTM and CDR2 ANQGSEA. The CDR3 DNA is TGCAGCGCCCCCGGGAGCGGGAGATATGGAGATACGCAGTATTTT. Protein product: CSAPGSGRYGDTQYF.